These 13 T cell receptor beta chains came from one sample sequenced in a study of blood T cell repertoires in COVID-19. Method: immunoSEQ multiplex PCR; TCRdb's copy keeps in-frame clones and lacks some. The sample includes 180,000 or so clones, around 80% of them seen just once. Sequenced input: PBMCs or T cells enriched from blood (not recorded which). All receptors come from a man aged 55 to 69 who had been exposed to COVID-19.

The chain uses TRBV7-2 and TRBJ2-7, with a tentative D call TRBD2 (5 bases). The CDR3 contains 15 residues. The germline V and J ends were trimmed by 3 bases and 0 bases, with 12 bases remaining between them. Germline CDR1 SGHTA, CDR2 FQGNSA. CDR3 protein: CASSLILRGSYEQYF. CDR3 in DNA: TGTGCCAGCAGCTTGATTCTCCGGGGCTCCTACGAGCAGTACTTC.

This clone has just one count. CDR3 loop: CASSYGQGAFTGELFF. The CDR3 bases are TGTGCCAGCAGTTACGGACAGGGGGCCTTCACCGGGGAGCTGTTTTTT. This chain links TRBV9 with TRBJ2-2; 11 bases line up with TRBD1. Losses at the gene ends were 5 bases for V and 4 bases for J; bases not matched to a gene: 7. Looked up from germline, CDR1 is SGDLS and CDR2 is YYNGEE. CDR3 length: 16 residues.

This clone was observed once. The chain uses TRBV30 and TRBJ1-5; D gene unclear. This CDR3 contains 15 residues. Trimming removed 1 base at V and 0 bases at J, with 10 bases between. The germline V gene encodes CDR1 GTSNPN and CDR2 SVGIG (reference sequence). The CDR3 is CAWSGHYDSNQPQHF. The CDR3 nucleotides read TGTGCCTGGAGTGGTCACTACGATAGCAATCAGCCCCAGCATTTT. Supplemented by reference TRBV30 and TRBJ1-5, the full variable domain reads SQTIHQWPATLVQPVGSPLSLECTVEGTSNPNLYWYRQAAGRGLQLLFYSVGIGQISSEVPQNLSASRPQDRQFILSSKKLLLSDSGFYLCAWSGHYDSNQPQHFGDGTRLSIL.

The chain couples TRBV5-1 to TRBJ1-4, with 8 bases lining up with TRBD1. The ends lost 8 bases at V and 6 bases at J; junction bases unmatched: 6. The CDR3 is 13 residues long. Germline V gene data show CDR1 as SGHRS and CDR2 as YFSETQ. The CDR3 DNA reads TGCGCCAGTTCGACAGGGGTTGATGAAAAACTGTTTTTT. Protein: CASSTGVDEKLFF.

V gene TRBV2 combines with J gene TRBJ1-5, with a weak D call TRBD1 (6 bases). The CDR3 is 15 amino acids. The germline gives CDR1 SNHLY, CDR2 FYNNEI. V lost 8 bases, J lost 1 base, and 15 bases lay in between. The CDR3 DNA is TGTGCCAGCGGGCGAGAAACAGGGAGCAATCAGCCCCAGCATTTT. The encoded protein is CASGRETGSNQPQHF.

The genes are TRBV10-3 and TRBJ1-1, with D unresolved. Germline CDR1 and CDR2: ENHRY and SYGVKD. This CDR3 spans 13 amino acids. Trimming removed 2 bases from V and 4 bases from J, with 8 bases in between. The CDR3 here is CAISEVAGTEAFF. CDR3 bases: TGTGCCATCAGTGAGGTGGCAGGCACTGAAGCTTTCTTT.

This chain connects TRBV7-3 to TRBJ2-6; D gene ambiguous. Germline V gene lookup returns CDR1 SGHTA and CDR2 FQGTGA. V dropped 3 bases and J dropped 0 bases, with 9 bases sitting between them. CDR3 length: 16 amino acids. CDR3 amino acids: CASSFDTISGANVLTF. In nucleotides, the CDR3 is TGTGCCAGCAGCTTTGACACGATCTCTGGGGCCAACGTCCTGACTTTC.

The chain carries TRBV2 and TRBJ2-7, with D possibly TRBD2 on 6 matching bases. V was trimmed by 5 bases and J by 3 bases, leaving 11 bases between them. The CDR3 consists of 13 residues. Per germline, CDR1 SNHLY and CDR2 FYNNEI. The chain's CDR3 is CASSLAPYYEQYF. In nucleotides, the CDR3 is TGTGCCAGCAGTCTAGCGCCCTACTACGAGCAGTACTTC.

This chain connects TRBV19 to TRBJ2-7; 11 positions match TRBD1. The V gene's germline CDR1 is LNHDA and CDR2 SQIVND (reference sequence). V lost 3 bases, J lost 3 bases, and 1 base stayed unmatched. The CDR3 runs 14 residues. The CDR3 here is CASSIGTGGYEQYF. CDR3 DNA sequence: TGTGCCAGTAGTATTGGGACAGGGGGCTACGAGCAGTACTTC.

This chain uses TRBV7-9 with TRBJ2-5, with 9 bases that match TRBD1. The CDR3 runs 15 residues. Germline values: CDR1 SEHNR, CDR2 FQNEAQ (reference sequence). With V trimmed by 4 bases and J by 5 bases, 8 bases remained unmatched. CDR3 sequence reads: CASSSPGQGGETQYF. CDR3 DNA sequence: TGTGCCAGCAGCTCACCGGGACAGGGAGGGGAGACCCAGTACTTC.

This clone has only one observation. The CDR3 DNA reads TGCAGCGTGTCGGGGACAGGCCCTTTCGATGAGCAGTTCTTC. Protein: CSVSGTGPFDEQFF. The rearrangement uses TRBV29-1 and TRBJ2-1, with TRBD1 matching 8 bases. Germline V gene sequence: CDR1 SQVTM, CDR2 ANQGSEA. This CDR3 comprises 14 residues. J gave up 8 bases and V 6 bases, and 12 bases lay outside the gene matches.

This clone showed up many times. The CDR3: CASTHRDTYGYTF. CDR3 in DNA: TGTGCCAGTACACACCGGGACACCTATGGCTACACCTTC. J is TRBJ1-2 and V is TRBV19, with D possibly being TRBD1 (6 bases). The CDR3 totals 13 residues. Germline loops: CDR1 LNHDA, CDR2 SQIVND (reference sequence). The V and J ends lost 7 bases and 4 bases respectively, with 13 bases between them.

J is TRBJ2-1 and V is TRBV7-3, with D maybe TRBD1 (6 bases). Germline V gives CDR1 SGHTA, CDR2 FQGTGA. The V gene lost 4 bases and the J gene lost 8 bases, with 12 bases spanning the gap. The CDR3 extends over 13 amino acids. The CDR3 is CASSSSPGDEQFF. The DNA of the CDR3 is TGTGCCAGCAGCTCGAGCCCAGGGGATGAGCAGTTCTTC.